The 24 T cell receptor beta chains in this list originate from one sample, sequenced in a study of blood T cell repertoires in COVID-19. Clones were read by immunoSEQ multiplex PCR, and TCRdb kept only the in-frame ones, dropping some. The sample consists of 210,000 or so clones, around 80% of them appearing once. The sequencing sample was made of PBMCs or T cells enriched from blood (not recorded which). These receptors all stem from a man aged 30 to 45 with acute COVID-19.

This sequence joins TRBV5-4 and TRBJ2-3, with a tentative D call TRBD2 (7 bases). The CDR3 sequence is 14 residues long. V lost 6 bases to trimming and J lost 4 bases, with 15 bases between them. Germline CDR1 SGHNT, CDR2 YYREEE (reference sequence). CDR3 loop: CASTGGGPADTQYF. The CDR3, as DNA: TGTGCCAGCACTGGGGGGGGGCCGGCAGATACGCAGTATTTT.

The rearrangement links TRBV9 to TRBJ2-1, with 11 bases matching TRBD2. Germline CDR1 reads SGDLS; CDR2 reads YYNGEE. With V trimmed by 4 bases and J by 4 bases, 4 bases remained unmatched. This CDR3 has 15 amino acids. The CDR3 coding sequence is TGTGCCAGCAGCACCACTAGCGGGGGTTACAATGAGCAGTTCTTC. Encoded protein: CASSTTSGGYNEQFF.

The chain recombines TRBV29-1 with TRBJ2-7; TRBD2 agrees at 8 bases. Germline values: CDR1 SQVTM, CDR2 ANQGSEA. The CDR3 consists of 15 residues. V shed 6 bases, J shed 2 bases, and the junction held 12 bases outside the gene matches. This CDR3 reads CSVGGSSGYPYEQYF. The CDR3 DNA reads TGCAGCGTCGGGGGGTCTAGCGGGTATCCCTACGAGCAGTACTTC.

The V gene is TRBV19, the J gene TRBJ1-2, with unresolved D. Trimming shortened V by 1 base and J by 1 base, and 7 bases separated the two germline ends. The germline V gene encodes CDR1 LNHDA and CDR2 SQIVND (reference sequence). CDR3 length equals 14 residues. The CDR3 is CASSIAQFNYGYTF. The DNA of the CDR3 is TGTGCCAGTAGTATAGCCCAGTTTAACTATGGCTACACCTTC.

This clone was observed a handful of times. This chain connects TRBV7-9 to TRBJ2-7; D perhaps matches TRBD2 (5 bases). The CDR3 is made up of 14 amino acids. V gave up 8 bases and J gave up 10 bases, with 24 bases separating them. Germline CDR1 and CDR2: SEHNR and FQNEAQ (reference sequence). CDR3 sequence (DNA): TGTGCCAGCGGCAAGGGAGACGGGGAGATTTCCCAGTACTTC. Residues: CASGKGDGEISQYF.

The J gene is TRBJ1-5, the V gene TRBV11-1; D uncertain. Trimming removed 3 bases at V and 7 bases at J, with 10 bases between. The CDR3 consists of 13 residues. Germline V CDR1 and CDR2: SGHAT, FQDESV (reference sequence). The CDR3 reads CASSFRPGQPQHF. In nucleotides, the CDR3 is TGTGCCAGCAGCTTTCGGCCGGGGCAGCCCCAGCATTTT.

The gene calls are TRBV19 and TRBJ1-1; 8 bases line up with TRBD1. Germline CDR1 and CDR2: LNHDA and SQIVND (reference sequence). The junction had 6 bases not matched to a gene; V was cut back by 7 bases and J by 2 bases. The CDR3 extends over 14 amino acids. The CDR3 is CASNPGQGNTEAFF. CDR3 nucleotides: TGTGCCAGTAACCCCGGACAGGGTAACACTGAAGCTTTCTTT.

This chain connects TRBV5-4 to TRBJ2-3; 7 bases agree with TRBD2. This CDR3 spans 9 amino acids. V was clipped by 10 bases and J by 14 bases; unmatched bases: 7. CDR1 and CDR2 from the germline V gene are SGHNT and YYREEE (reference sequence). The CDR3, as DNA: TGTGCCTTTAGCGGGCGTAGGTATTTT. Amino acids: CAFSGRRYF.

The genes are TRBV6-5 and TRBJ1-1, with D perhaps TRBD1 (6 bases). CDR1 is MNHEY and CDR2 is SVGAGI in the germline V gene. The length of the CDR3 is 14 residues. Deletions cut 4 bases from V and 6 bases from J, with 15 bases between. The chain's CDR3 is CASSSLGAGSEAFF. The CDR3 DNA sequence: TGTGCCAGCAGTTCGCTGGGGGCGGGTTCTGAAGCTTTCTTT.

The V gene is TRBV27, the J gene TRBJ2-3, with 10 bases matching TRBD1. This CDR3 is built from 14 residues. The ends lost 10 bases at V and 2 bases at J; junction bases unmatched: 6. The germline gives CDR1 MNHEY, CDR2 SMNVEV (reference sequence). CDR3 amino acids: CATADRGPTDTQYF. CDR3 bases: TGTGCCACGGCCGACAGGGGGCCCACAGATACGCAGTATTTT.

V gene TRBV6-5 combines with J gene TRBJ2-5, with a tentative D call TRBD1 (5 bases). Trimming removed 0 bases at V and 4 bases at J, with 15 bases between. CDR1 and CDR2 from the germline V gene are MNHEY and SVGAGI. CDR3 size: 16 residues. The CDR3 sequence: CASSYSFGNQGETQYF. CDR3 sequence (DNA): TGTGCCAGCAGTTACTCGTTTGGTAACCAGGGAGAGACCCAGTACTTC.

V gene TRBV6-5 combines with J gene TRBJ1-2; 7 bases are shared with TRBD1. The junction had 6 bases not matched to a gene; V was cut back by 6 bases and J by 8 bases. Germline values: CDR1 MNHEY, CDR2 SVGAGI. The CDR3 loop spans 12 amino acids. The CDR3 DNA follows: TGTGCCAGCAGACAGGGGCGGAAGGGCTACACCTTC. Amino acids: CASRQGRKGYTF.

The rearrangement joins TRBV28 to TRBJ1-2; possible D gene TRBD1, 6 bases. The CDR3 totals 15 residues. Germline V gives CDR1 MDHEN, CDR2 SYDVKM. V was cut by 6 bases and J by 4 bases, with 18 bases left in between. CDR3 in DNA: TGTGCCAGCAGAGGGGGGGCAGCGTCTTCCTATGGCTACACCTTC. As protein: CASRGGAASSYGYTF.

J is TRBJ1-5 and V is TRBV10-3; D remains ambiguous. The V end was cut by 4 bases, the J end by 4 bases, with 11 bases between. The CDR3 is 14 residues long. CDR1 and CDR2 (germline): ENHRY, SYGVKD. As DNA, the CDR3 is TGTGCCATCAGTGCAGATTCGGGGAATCAGCCCCAGCATTTT. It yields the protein CAISADSGNQPQHF.

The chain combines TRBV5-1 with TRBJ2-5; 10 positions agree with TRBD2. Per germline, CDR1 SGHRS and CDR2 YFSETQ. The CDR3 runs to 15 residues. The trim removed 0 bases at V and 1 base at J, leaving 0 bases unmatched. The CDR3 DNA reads TGCGCCAGCAGCTTGGAGCGGGGGGGCCAAGAGACCCAGTACTTC. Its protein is CASSLERGGQETQYF.

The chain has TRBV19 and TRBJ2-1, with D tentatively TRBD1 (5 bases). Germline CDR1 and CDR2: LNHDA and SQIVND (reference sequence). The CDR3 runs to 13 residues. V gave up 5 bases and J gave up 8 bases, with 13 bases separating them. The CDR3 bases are TGTGCCAGTAGTGTCCAGGGAAGGGATGAGCAGTTCTTC. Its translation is CASSVQGRDEQFF.

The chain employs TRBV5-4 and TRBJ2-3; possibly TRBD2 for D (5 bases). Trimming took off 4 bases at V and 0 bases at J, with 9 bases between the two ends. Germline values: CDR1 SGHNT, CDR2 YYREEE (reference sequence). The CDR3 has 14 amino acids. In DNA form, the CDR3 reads TGTGCCAGCAGCCCCCGGACTAGCACAGATACGCAGTATTTT. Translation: CASSPRTSTDTQYF.

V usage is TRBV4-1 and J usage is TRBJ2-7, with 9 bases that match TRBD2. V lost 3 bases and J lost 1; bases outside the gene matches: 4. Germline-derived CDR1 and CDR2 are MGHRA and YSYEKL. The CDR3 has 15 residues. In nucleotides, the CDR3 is TGCGCCAGCAGCCACCAGACTAGCGGATCCTACGAGCAGTACTTC. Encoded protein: CASSHQTSGSYEQYF.

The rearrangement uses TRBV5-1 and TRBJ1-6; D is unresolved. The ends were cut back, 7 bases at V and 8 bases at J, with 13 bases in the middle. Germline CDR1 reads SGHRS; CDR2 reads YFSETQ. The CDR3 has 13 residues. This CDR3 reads CASQDSLDSPLHF. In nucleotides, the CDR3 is TGCGCCAGCCAGGATTCTTTGGATTCACCCCTCCACTTT.

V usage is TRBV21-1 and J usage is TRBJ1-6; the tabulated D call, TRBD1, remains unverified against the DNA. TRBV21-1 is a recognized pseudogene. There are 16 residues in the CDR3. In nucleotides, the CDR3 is TGTGCCAGCAGACGGTTTCAGGGGCAGAATAATTCACCCCTCCACTTT. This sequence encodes CASRRFQGQNNSPLHF.

The CDR3 nucleotides read TGTGCCAGAAGGGGACAGGGGTCTGGGGATGAGCAGTTCTTC. It translates to CARRGQGSGDEQFF. The genes are TRBV2 and TRBJ2-1, with 10 nucleotides matching TRBD1. The V and J ends lost 9 bases and 8 bases, in that order; junction bases with no gene match: 10. The length of the CDR3 is 14 residues. Germline CDR1 SNHLY, CDR2 FYNNEI.

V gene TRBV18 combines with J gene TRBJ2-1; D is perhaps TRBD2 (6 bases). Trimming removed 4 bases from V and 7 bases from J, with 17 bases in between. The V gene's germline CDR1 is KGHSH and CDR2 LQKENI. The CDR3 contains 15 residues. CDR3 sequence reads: CASSLDNVAGNEQFF. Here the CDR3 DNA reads TGTGCCAGCTCACTTGACAATGTCGCGGGGAATGAGCAGTTCTTC.

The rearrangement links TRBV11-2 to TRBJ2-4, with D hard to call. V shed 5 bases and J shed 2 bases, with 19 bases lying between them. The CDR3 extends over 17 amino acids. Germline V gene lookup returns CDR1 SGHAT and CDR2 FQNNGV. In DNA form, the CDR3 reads TGTGCCAGCAGCCCCAGTACCGGGTGGTGGACCAAAAACATTCAGTACTTC. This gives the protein CASSPSTGWWTKNIQYF.

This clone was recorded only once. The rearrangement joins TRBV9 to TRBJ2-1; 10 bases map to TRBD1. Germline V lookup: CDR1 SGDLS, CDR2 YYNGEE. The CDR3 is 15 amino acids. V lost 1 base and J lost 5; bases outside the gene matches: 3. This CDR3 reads CASSVLGTGDNEQFF. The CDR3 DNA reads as TGTGCCAGCAGCGTATTAGGGACAGGGGACAATGAGCAGTTCTTC.